The 8 T cell receptor beta chains listed next were all sequenced from one sample in a study of blood T cells in healthy people across ages. Then a second PCR, running roughly 7 to 11 cycles, was carried out with a sample-barcoded 5' primer and a J-beta primer mix. TCRdb itself ran the 5' RACE reads through MiXCR, one entry per CDR3 protein. The profile shows 1.5 million to 2 million distinct CDR3 sequences, about 35% of them singletons. The sequenced sample consisted of blood. The receptors originated from a woman aged 30 to 39 in good health.

The rearrangement links TRBV12-5 to TRBJ2-3; D gene uncertain. CDR1 and CDR2 (germline): LGHNT, FRNRAP. The V and J ends lost 3 bases and 6 bases respectively, with 10 bases between them. This CDR3 spans 13 amino acids. CDR3 sequence reads: CASGFGVTDTQYF. The DNA of the CDR3 is TGTGCTAGTGGTTTCGGAGTTACCGATACGCAGTATTTT.

A few counts support this clonotype. This chain's CDR3 is CASGVGPTDTQYF. In DNA form, the CDR3 reads TGCGCCAGCGGAGTTGGCCCCACAGATACGCAGTATTTT. J is TRBJ2-3 and V is TRBV5-1; no clear D gene. The germline V and J ends were trimmed by 7 bases and 2 bases, with 11 bases remaining between them. There are 13 residues in the CDR3. Per the germline V gene, CDR1 is SGHRS and CDR2 is YFSETQ.

This clonotype was detected a few times. The rearrangement joins TRBV6-1 to TRBJ2-3, with D unclear. Trimming left V 8 bases short and J 4 bases short, with 13 bases between. CDR3 length equals 13 residues. The germline V gene has CDR1 MNHNS and CDR2 SASEGT. The CDR3 here is CASGVSVADTQYF. CDR3 coding DNA: TGTGCCAGCGGAGTTTCGGTTGCAGATACGCAGTATTTT.

This clonotype occurred a few times. The chain joins TRBV7-9 to TRBJ2-7; maybe TRBD1 (6 bases). Germline assignment: CDR1 SEHNR and CDR2 FQNEAQ (reference sequence). The CDR3 contains 15 residues. V dropped 5 bases and J dropped 1 base, with 15 bases sitting between them. CDR3 region: CASSIPDRRSYEQYF. CDR3 DNA: TGTGCCAGCAGCATCCCAGACAGGCGTTCCTACGAGCAGTACTTC.

V gene TRBV3-1 combines with J gene TRBJ1-4; 9 bases match TRBD1. The CDR3 sequence is 15 residues long. Germline V gives CDR1 LGHDT, CDR2 YNNKEL (reference sequence). Unmatched junction bases numbered 4, after V lost 3 bases and J lost 5 bases. This CDR3 is CASSQGTGRNEKLFF. In nucleotides, the CDR3 is TGTGCCAGCAGCCAGGGGACAGGGCGGAATGAAAAACTGTTTTTT.

This chain uses TRBV15 with TRBJ1-2, with D maybe TRBD1 (6 bases). CDR3 size: 14 residues. Germline V gives CDR1 LNHNV, CDR2 YYDKDF (reference sequence). Trimming removed 3 bases at V and 6 bases at J, with 14 bases between. CDR3 region: CATSSPSTGNGYTF. CDR3 bases: TGTGCCACCAGCAGTCCATCCACAGGGAATGGCTACACCTTC.

As to this clonotype: A much bigger clone sits one base away, suggesting this may be a read error. This chain links TRBV29-1 with TRBJ2-7; possible D gene TRBD1, 6 bases. Trimming left V 5 bases short and J 5 bases short, with 16 bases between. CDR1 and CDR2 from the germline V gene are SQVTM and ANQGSEA. The CDR3 consists of 13 residues. The CDR3 is CSVSLDNRDEQYF. The CDR3 DNA reads as TGCAGCGTTTCGTTGGACAACAGGGACGAGCAGTACTTC.

This clonotype was recorded a few times. The J gene is TRBJ2-3, the V gene TRBV20-1; 15 nucleotides align to TRBD2. Germline lookup yields CDR1 DFQATT and CDR2 SNEGSKA (reference sequence). Trimming removed 6 bases from V and 8 bases from J; junction bases left unmatched: 9. The CDR3 is made up of 15 amino acids. As DNA, the CDR3 is TGCAGTGCCCCTGGGACTAGCGGGAGGAGGGGTACGCAGTATTTT. Its protein product is CSAPGTSGRRGTQYF.